Here is one T cell receptor (beta chain) with its context. Its cognate antigen is unknown. CD45RO-negative CD8 cells positively selected for CCR7 made up the naive population, which excluded terminally differentiated effector memory CD45RA+ cells. Assay: immunoSEQ multiplex PCR; the TCRdb copy retains only in-frame clones and omits some. The top ten hold about 0.12% of the sample, which has hundreds of thousands of clones, around 96% seen once. The data originate from a study of shared clonotypes between healthy human individuals. Broader study findings: Between four donors, naive CD4 clonotypes were shared at a level of around 4.9%. Generation probability values for non-shared clonotypes were lower than those for clonotypes shared by all four donors. A generally larger estimated richness was seen in naive subsets than in memory subsets.

The V gene end was trimmed by 3 bases and the J gene end by 0 bases; junction bases not matched to a gene: 2. The CDR3 consists of 14 residues. From germline, CDR1 is MDHEN and CDR2 SYDVKM. This TCR was recovered from a woman aged 25 to 39 in good health. Sequencing was performed on naive CD8+ T cells sorted from blood. V usage is TRBV28 and J usage is TRBJ2-7, with TRBD2 matching over 7 bases. The chain's CDR3 is CASSFTSDSYEQYF. The CDR3 DNA is TGTGCCAGCAGTTTCACTAGCGACTCCTACGAGCAGTACTTC.